This T cell receptor beta chain was identified in a study of kidney transplant recipient with SARS-CoV-2 infection. In regard to this clonotype: A much larger clone differs by one base, so this may be a read error.

The V gene lost 6 bases and the J gene lost 13 bases, with 22 bases spanning the gap. The CDR3 contains 14 residues. Germline V gives CDR1 MNHEY, CDR2 SVGAGI. Via MiXCR, TCRdb re-called the reads, giving one row per CDR3 protein. The table has 200,000 to 300,000 distinct CDR3 sequences, about 28% seen once; the top ten hold under 9.5%. The V and J genes are TRBV6-5 and TRBJ2-4; D tentatively reads TRBD1 or TRBD2 (5 bases each). The sample here was a blood sample, taken at baseline and on day 111 from a kidney transplant recipient. This sequence was found in a male patient aged 25 to 39 who had COVID-19 and was a kidney transplant recipient. Some of the T cells might come from the graft donor. CDR3 in amino acids: CASRPGHLLGGQYF. The CDR3 DNA sequence: TGTGCCAGCAGACCCGGACACCTTTTGGGCGGGCAGTACTTC.